The rows below give T cell receptor beta chains drawn from one sample of a study of shared clonotypes between healthy human individuals. Sequencing used immunoSEQ multiplex PCR; TCRdb keeps in-frame clones, though not all of them. The repertoire has around 2.1 million clones, 85% to 95% of them found once; the top ten carry about 1.8%. Material for sequencing was naive CD8+ T cells from PBMCs. The receptors here all came from a man aged 18 to 29 in good health. Some clones in this sample may be carry-over from other donors' samples. Each CDR3 is given with its conserved first and last residue. Fields, in order: J gene, clone size, D gene, V gene, CDR3 protein, CDR3 DNA. The D gene is left open where the match is weak. The listing skips clone size in some rows; elsewhere it reads once, few, many or a size class.

TRBJ2-1,.,TRBD2,TRBV27,CASSLSAGSGRSNEQFF,TGTGCCAGCAGTTTGTCCGCGGGTAGCGGGAGGTCGAATGAGCAGTTCTTC
TRBJ2-7,.,TRBD2,TRBV7-2,CASRTSGSSRGGSYEQYF,TGTGCCAGCCGGACTAGCGGCTCATCCAGGGGGGGCTCCTACGAGCAGTACTTC
TRBJ1-1,.,.,TRBV28,CASSLGTTSNTEAFF,TGTGCCAGCAGTTTGGGTACCACGTCGAACACTGAAGCTTTCTTT
TRBJ1-1,.,.,TRBV9,CASSVATVNTEAFF,TGTGCCAGCAGCGTGGCTACAGTGAACACTGAAGCTTTCTTT
TRBJ2-1,.,.,TRBV7-9,CASSPRRDEQFF,TGTGCCAGCAGCCCACGTCGAGATGAGCAGTTCTTC
TRBJ2-1,.,TRBD2,TRBV11-2,CASSLGGFNEQFF,TGTGCCAGCAGCTTGGGGGGGTTCAATGAGCAGTTCTTC
TRBJ2-3,.,.,TRBV28,CASSSGPNTDTQYF,TGTGCCAGCAGCTCCGGACCTAACACAGATACGCAGTATTTT
TRBJ1-1,.,.,TRBV5-1,CASSPRGDTEAFF,TGCGCCAGCAGCCCCAGGGGAGACACTGAAGCTTTCTTT
TRBJ1-2,.,.,TRBV9,CASSPSLATSGGYTF,TGTGCCAGCAGCCCAAGCTTAGCCACTTCAGGTGGCTACACCTTC
TRBJ2-7,.,TRBD2,TRBV7-9,CASSLGLAGGNFYEQYF,TGTGCCAGCAGCTTAGGGCTAGCGGGGGGGAACTTCTACGAGCAGTACTTC
TRBJ2-7,once,TRBD1,TRBV28,CASSTDRGKAYEQYF,TGTGCCAGCAGTACTGACAGGGGGAAAGCCTACGAGCAGTACTTC
TRBJ2-7,.,.,TRBV10-3,CAISGLVIHEQYF,TGTGCCATCAGTGGGTTGGTAATCCACGAGCAGTACTTC
TRBJ2-7,.,.,TRBV4-3,CASSQGSGAYEQYF,TGCGCCAGCAGCCAAGGATCAGGGGCCTACGAGCAGTACTTC
TRBJ2-4,.,.,TRBV7-9,CASSQGGYVKNIQYF,TGTGCCAGCAGCCAAGGGGGGTACGTCAAAAACATTCAGTACTTC
TRBJ2-5,.,.,TRBV28,CASSSLYQETQYF,TGTGCCAGCAGTTCACTGTACCAAGAGACCCAGTACTTC
TRBJ1-2,.,TRBD1,TRBV19,CASSLLPGQIYGYTF,TGTGCCAGTAGTCTTCTACCGGGACAGATCTATGGCTACACCTTC
TRBJ2-7,few,.,TRBV6-5,CASSSTRGARDEQYF,TGTGCCAGCAGTTCGACTAGGGGGGCGAGAGACGAGCAGTACTTC
TRBJ2-1,.,.,TRBV29-1,CSVGPPSSYNEQFF,TGCAGCGTGGGACCTCCGAGCTCCTACAATGAGCAGTTCTTC
TRBJ2-1,.,.,TRBV4-1,CASSSTPGVAGLYNEQFF,TGCGCCAGCAGTTCGACCCCCGGAGTGGCGGGGCTATACAATGAGCAGTTCTTC
TRBJ2-2,.,TRBD2,TRBV5-5,CASSAGLAARTGELFF,TGTGCCAGCAGCGCCGGACTAGCGGCTCGCACCGGGGAGCTGTTTTTT
TRBJ2-7,.,TRBD2,TRBV29-1,CSVRASGSQYEQYF,TGCAGCGTTCGGGCTAGCGGGAGTCAGTACGAGCAGTACTTC
TRBJ1-2,.,.,TRBV6-1,CASTPGISSGYTF,TGTGCCAGCACCCCAGGGATTTCAAGTGGCTACACCTTC
TRBJ2-7,once,.,TRBV27,CASSWVGGEQYF,TGTGCCAGCAGTTGGGTCGGAGGGGAGCAGTACTTC
TRBJ1-2,.,TRBD1,TRBV27,CASRIKVSGQGYGYTF,TGTGCCAGCAGAATCAAAGTCTCGGGACAGGGGTATGGCTACACCTTC
TRBJ2-7,.,.,TRBV13,CASSSPMETSSYEQYF,TGTGCCAGCAGCTCCCCCATGGAAACTAGCTCCTACGAGCAGTACTTC
TRBJ2-7,.,TRBD2,TRBV29-1,CSVWGLTGGEQYF,TGCAGCGTTTGGGGCCTCACGGGGGGCGAGCAGTACTTC
TRBJ2-7,.,.,TRBV7-2,CASTITGYSYEQYF,TGTGCCAGCACTATAACAGGTTACTCCTACGAGCAGTACTTC
TRBJ2-7,.,.,TRBV28,CASSFGEAAEQYF,TGTGCCAGCAGTTTCGGGGAAGCTGCCGAGCAGTACTTC
TRBJ2-7,.,TRBD2,TRBV7-9,CASSLSGGPNEQYF,TGTGCCAGCAGCTTATCGGGAGGGCCTAACGAGCAGTACTTC
TRBJ2-1,.,TRBD2,TRBV19,CASSMRGNEQFF,TGTGCCAGTAGTATGCGGGGGAATGAGCAGTTCTTC
TRBJ2-7,.,TRBD1,TRBV27,CASSPQDRGLGEQYF,TGTGCCAGCAGTCCCCAGGACAGGGGGCTTGGCGAGCAGTACTTC
TRBJ2-3,.,.,TRBV2,CASSGETAPTDTQYF,TGTGCCAGCAGTGGAGAGACAGCACCCACAGATACGCAGTATTTT
TRBJ1-1,.,.,TRBV29-1,CSVEDGMNTEAFF,TGCAGCGTTGAAGATGGTATGAACACTGAAGCTTTCTTT
TRBJ2-7,.,.,TRBV28,CASWGAGQLGPYEQYF,TGTGCCAGCTGGGGGGCGGGCCAGTTGGGGCCCTACGAGCAGTACTTC
TRBJ1-1,.,TRBD1,TRBV27,CASSLRGPSAEAFF,TGTGCCAGCAGTCTCAGGGGGCCGAGCGCTGAAGCTTTCTTT
TRBJ2-5,.,TRBD1,TRBV13,CASSLEGQGMREQYF,TGTGCCAGCAGCTTAGAGGGACAGGGGATGAGGGAGCAGTACTTC
TRBJ1-2,.,TRBD1,TRBV28,CASSKRPGQAEVKNYGYTF,TGTGCCAGCAGTAAACGGCCAGGACAGGCGGAAGTAAAAAACTATGGCTACACCTTC
TRBJ2-4,.,.,TRBV27,CASSSGLAKNIQYF,TGTGCCAGCAGTTCCGGGCTAGCCAAAAACATTCAGTACTTC
TRBJ2-5,once,TRBD1,TRBV28,CASSPRTGGRRETQYF,TGTGCCAGCAGTCCCCGGACAGGGGGGCGCCGGGAGACCCAGTACTTC
TRBJ2-7,.,TRBD2,TRBV28,CASSGTKAGVGSYEQYF,TGTGCCAGCAGCGGAACGAAAGCGGGAGTGGGATCCTACGAGCAGTACTTC
TRBJ2-2,.,TRBD2,TRBV27,CASTLPGLAEQYTGELFF,TGTGCCAGCACCCTTCCGGGACTAGCGGAGCAGTACACCGGGGAGCTGTTTTTT
TRBJ2-7,.,.,TRBV19,CASTSRDTAYEQYF,TGTGCCAGTACCTCCCGGGACACCGCCTACGAGCAGTACTTC